The 32 T cell receptor beta chains below all came from one sample that was sequenced in a study of blood T cell repertoires in COVID-19. Method: immunoSEQ multiplex PCR; TCRdb's copy keeps in-frame clones and lacks some. The data hold around 150,000 clones, with just under 95% observed a single time. Sequences were obtained from peripheral blood. Source of these receptors: a woman aged 45-60 years with acute or convalescent COVID-19.

V is TRBV7-9 and J is TRBJ2-2; TRBD2 matches 9 bases. The CDR3 runs 16 residues. Trimming cost V 1 base and J 4 bases; bases outside gene matches: 4. Germline values: CDR1 SEHNR, CDR2 FQNEAQ (reference sequence). The CDR3 nucleotides are TGTGCCAGCAGCTTAGGAGCTAGCGGGACCACCGGGGAGCTGTTTTTT. Its translation is CASSLGASGTTGELFF.

This chain uses TRBV28 with TRBJ1-1; TRBD1 matches 11 bases. The CDR3 is made up of 17 amino acids. The germline CDR1 and CDR2 sequences are MDHEN and SYDVKM. With 2 bases clipped from V and 4 bases from J, the junction kept 9 bases outside the gene matches. CDR3 bases: TGTGCCAGCAGTTTACCTAAATCGGGACAGGGGGGCACTGAAGCTTTCTTT. Its protein product is CASSLPKSGQGGTEAFF.

This chain links TRBV2 with TRBJ1-2, with 10 bases lining up with TRBD1. V shed 4 bases, J shed 8 bases, and the junction held 10 bases outside the gene matches. The germline CDR1 and CDR2 sequences are SNHLY and FYNNEI. CDR3 length: 15 residues. CDR3 nucleotide sequence: TGTGCCAGCAGTGCGCAGACAGGGGGCTTTGGAGGCTACACCTTC. It translates to CASSAQTGGFGGYTF.

The chain combines TRBV7-2 with TRBJ2-3, with 12 bases lining up with TRBD1. CDR1 is SGHTA, CDR2 FQGNSA, per germline. The CDR3 covers 16 residues. Germline trimming cut 6 bases from V and 4 bases from J; bases unmatched to any gene: 8. CDR3 in amino acids: CASSIMGQGAADTQYF. In nucleotides, the CDR3 is TGTGCCAGCAGTATTATGGGACAGGGGGCCGCAGATACGCAGTATTTT.

This chain connects TRBV18 to TRBJ1-2; tentative D call: TRBD1 (6 bases). Trimming shortened V by 3 bases and J by 2 bases, and 10 bases separated the two germline ends. The CDR3 has 14 residues. From germline, CDR1 is KGHSH and CDR2 LQKENI. CDR3 residues: CASSPQGWNYGYTF. CDR3 nucleotide sequence: TGTGCCAGCTCACCTCAGGGGTGGAACTATGGCTACACCTTC.

The V and J genes are TRBV19 and TRBJ2-1; 9 nucleotides match TRBD2. With V trimmed by 5 bases and J by 0 bases, 5 bases remained unmatched. Per germline, CDR1 LNHDA and CDR2 SQIVND (reference sequence). The CDR3 spans 16 residues. As DNA, the CDR3 is TGTGCCAGTAGTCCGGCGGGGGGGAGCTCCTACAATGAGCAGTTCTTC. This codes for CASSPAGGSSYNEQFF.

The chain links TRBV25-1 to TRBJ1-2; 10 bases map to TRBD1. The CDR3 has 15 residues. Germline V gives CDR1 MGHDK, CDR2 SYGVNS. After removal of 3 bases from V and 8 bases from J, the junction contained 9 bases not matched to a gene. In DNA form, the CDR3 reads TGTGCCAGCAGTGATGGGGTGACAGGGGGCAACGGCTACACCTTC. Translated: CASSDGVTGGNGYTF.

The chain couples TRBV28 to TRBJ1-4; perhaps TRBD1 as D (5 bases). The germline gives CDR1 MDHEN, CDR2 SYDVKM. The CDR3 loop spans 16 amino acids. The V gene lost 3 bases and the J gene lost 1 base, with 12 bases spanning the gap. As DNA, the CDR3 is TGTGCCAGCAGTTTCACCGGGGGTGTAACTAATGAAAAACTGTTTTTT. It specifies CASSFTGGVTNEKLFF. Using reference TRBV28 and TRBJ1-4 for the parts outside the CDR3, the full variable domain is DVKVTQSSRYLVKRTGEKVFLECVQDMDHENMFWYRQDPGLGLRLIYFSYDVKMKEKGDIPEGYSVSREKKERFSLILESASTNQTSMYLCASSFTGGVTNEKLFFGSGTQLSVL.

This rearrangement joins TRBV13 to TRBJ2-1; D may be TRBD1 (5 bases). V gave up 3 bases and J gave up 6 bases, with 15 bases separating them. CDR1 is PRHDT, CDR2 FYEKMQ, per germline (reference sequence). The CDR3 totals 15 residues. The CDR3 coding sequence is TGTGCCAGCAGCTTTAGCAGGGAAAAGAGCAATGAGCAGTTCTTC. It codes for CASSFSREKSNEQFF.

This chain links TRBV5-1 with TRBJ2-5; TRBD1 agrees at 8 bases. The ends lost 6 bases at V and 4 bases at J; junction bases unmatched: 11. Per germline, CDR1 SGHRS and CDR2 YFSETQ. The CDR3 extends over 15 amino acids. CDR3 region: CASNPTGGGRETQYF. In nucleotides, the CDR3 is TGCGCCAGCAACCCTACAGGGGGTGGGCGAGAGACCCAGTACTTC.

This rearrangement joins TRBV24-1 to TRBJ1-6; weak D call: TRBD1 (6 bases). Per the germline V gene, CDR1 is KGHDR and CDR2 is SFDVKD. Trimming left V 5 bases short and J 1 base short, with 11 bases between. The CDR3 has 16 residues. This CDR3 reads CATSGQGHSYNSPLHF. CDR3 bases: TGTGCCACCAGTGGGCAGGGACATTCCTATAATTCACCCCTCCACTTT.

The chain employs TRBV12-5 and TRBJ2-3, with a weak D call TRBD1 (6 bases). CDR1 and CDR2 (germline): LGHNT, FRNRAP. The CDR3 is made up of 15 amino acids. V lost 6 bases and J lost 0, with 13 bases in between. This CDR3 is CASGSGQTSTDTQYF. The CDR3 nucleotides are TGTGCTAGTGGCTCCGGACAGACCAGCACAGATACGCAGTATTTT.

The V and J genes are TRBV6-1 and TRBJ1-2, with D perhaps matching TRBD1 (6 bases). This CDR3 contains 15 residues. Per the germline V gene, CDR1 is MNHNS and CDR2 is SASEGT. V was clipped by 2 bases and J by 3 bases, with 13 bases between them. CDR3 DNA sequence: TGTGCCAGCAGTGAAAAACAGGGAGCGGACTATGGCTACACCTTC. This codes for CASSEKQGADYGYTF.

The V gene is TRBV12-3 or TRBV12-4, the J gene TRBJ2-5; no reliable D call. CDR3 length: 13 amino acids. The V end lost 3 bases, the J end lost 5 bases, and 10 bases lay between the germline ends. The DNA for the CDR3 is TGTGCCAGCAGTTTTGCCGGTATTGAGACCCAGTACTTC. Amino acids: CASSFAGIETQYF.

This chain joins TRBV4-1 and TRBJ1-6; 8 bases agree with TRBD1. CDR3 size: 15 residues. Germline values: CDR1 MGHRA, CDR2 YSYEKL. The ends lost 2 bases at V and 10 bases at J; junction bases unmatched: 7. In nucleotides, the CDR3 is TGCGCCAGCAGCCAACTCGACAGGGGTGGCTCACCCCTCCACTTT. Amino acid sequence: CASSQLDRGGSPLHF.

The gene calls are TRBV6-5 and TRBJ1-2; 7 bases match TRBD1. Germline CDR1 MNHEY, CDR2 SVGAGI. Trimming took 8 bases from V and 6 from J; bases not matched to a gene: 9. The CDR3 has 13 amino acids. This CDR3 reads CASGLGTEDGYTF. CDR3 coding DNA: TGTGCCAGCGGTCTCGGGACAGAAGATGGCTACACCTTC.

V gene TRBV4-2 combines with J gene TRBJ1-2; tentatively, D is TRBD1 (5 bases). Germline V lookup: CDR1 LGHNA, CDR2 YNFKEQ. Trimming left V 0 bases short and J 1 base short, with 12 bases between. The CDR3 has 16 residues. The CDR3 DNA follows: TGTGCCAGCAGCCAAGATTGGGCAGGGCTTAACTATGGCTACACCTTC. Translating it yields CASSQDWAGLNYGYTF.

As regards this clone: Other DNA sequences in this sample translate to the same CDR3. The gene calls are TRBV4-1 and TRBJ1-5; D might be TRBD1 (5 bases). Trimming cost V 1 base and J 7 bases, with 11 bases left between them. This CDR3 has 14 residues. Germline values: CDR1 MGHRA, CDR2 YSYEKL. The CDR3: CASSQGGGDQPQHF. The CDR3, as DNA: TGCGCCAGCAGCCAAGGGGGCGGGGACCAGCCCCAGCATTTT.

The rearrangement uses TRBV2 and TRBJ1-1, with TRBD1 matching over 8 bases. The CDR3 covers 15 residues. Per the germline V gene, CDR1 is SNHLY and CDR2 is FYNNEI. The V gene end was trimmed by 2 bases and the J gene end by 1 base; junction bases not matched to a gene: 3. The CDR3 region has the DNA TGTGCCAGCAGTGAACAGGGGGCGGGGAACACTGAAGCTTTCTTT. It encodes CASSEQGAGNTEAFF. Based on the CDR3 plus reference TRBV2 and TRBJ1-1, the full variable domain is EPEVTQTPSHQVTQMGQEVILRCVPISNHLYFYWYRQILGQKVEFLVSFYNNEISEKSEIFDDQFSVERPDGSNFTLKIRSTKLEDSAMYFCASSEQGAGNTEAFFGQGTRLTVV.

The chain links TRBV7-6 to TRBJ2-7, with D uncertain. Germline values: CDR1 SGHVS, CDR2 FNYEAQ. V shed 5 bases and J shed 2 bases, with 16 bases lying between them. The CDR3 spans 15 residues. CDR3 nucleotide sequence: TGTGCCAGCAGCCCAAGACTTTTTTGGGCCTACGAGCAGTACTTC. Protein sequence: CASSPRLFWAYEQYF.

The chain has TRBV18 and TRBJ2-7; 7 bases match TRBD1. V lost 4 bases and J lost 6; bases outside the gene matches: 9. The CDR3 is made up of 14 amino acids. Germline V CDR1 and CDR2: KGHSH, LQKENI. CDR3 loop: CASSQSRDSFEQYF. The CDR3 coding sequence is TGTGCCAGCTCACAAAGCCGGGACAGCTTCGAGCAGTACTTC. Supplemented by reference TRBV18 and TRBJ2-7, the full variable domain reads NAGVMQNPRHLVRRRGQEARLRCSPMKGHSHVYWYRQLPEEGLKFMVYLQKENIIDESGMPKERFSAEFPKEGPSILRIQQVVRGDSAAYFCASSQSRDSFEQYFGPGTRLTVT.

This sequence joins TRBV4-3 and TRBJ1-1; 9 bases agree with TRBD1. V lost 3 bases, J lost 9 bases, and 2 bases stayed unmatched. Germline V gene data show CDR1 as LGHNA and CDR2 as YSLEER. The CDR3 is made up of 12 amino acids. CDR3 in amino acids: CASSQDRGQAFF. Written as DNA, the CDR3 is TGCGCCAGCAGCCAGGACAGGGGTCAAGCTTTCTTT.

The chain couples TRBV2 to TRBJ2-1; D unclear. Trimming took off 10 bases at V and 4 bases at J, with 8 bases between the two ends. In germline, CDR1 is SNHLY, CDR2 FYNNEI. CDR3 length equals 11 residues. CDR3 coding DNA: TGTGCCAACTATAATTACAATGAGCAGTTCTTC. Its translation is CANYNYNEQFF.

This chain connects TRBV5-1 to TRBJ1-1, with 8 positions matching TRBD1. Losses at the gene ends were 2 bases for V and 4 bases for J; bases not matched to a gene: 1. Germline V CDR1 and CDR2: SGHRS, YFSETQ. The CDR3 is 13 residues long. The DNA for the CDR3 is TGCGCCAGCAGCTTCGACAGGGGCACTGAAGCTTTCTTT. Protein: CASSFDRGTEAFF.

The V call is TRBV2, the J call TRBJ2-4; possible D gene TRBD2, 7 bases. The V gene's germline CDR1 is SNHLY and CDR2 FYNNEI. V lost 2 bases, J lost 5 bases, and 10 bases lay in between. CDR3 length: 14 amino acids. CDR3: CASSERGAENIQYF. The CDR3 DNA reads as TGTGCCAGCAGTGAACGGGGGGCGGAAAACATTCAGTACTTC.

V usage is TRBV13 and J usage is TRBJ1-4; D is perhaps TRBD1 (5 bases). The germline V gene has CDR1 PRHDT and CDR2 FYEKMQ (reference sequence). CDR3 length: 15 amino acids. V was pared by 6 bases and J by 3 bases, with 14 bases between. CDR3: CASRSLQEPNEKLFF. DNA of the CDR3: TGTGCCAGCAGGTCTTTACAGGAGCCTAATGAAAAACTGTTTTTT.

The chain recombines TRBV7-3 with TRBJ2-5, with 7 bases fitting TRBD2. CDR1 SGHTA and CDR2 FQGTGA come from the germline V gene. This CDR3 spans 15 amino acids. With V trimmed by 2 bases and J by 1 base, 4 bases remained unmatched. CDR3 protein: CASSLDGGIQETQYF. CDR3 sequence (DNA): TGTGCCAGCAGCTTAGACGGGGGGATCCAAGAGACCCAGTACTTC.

The chain recombines TRBV28 with TRBJ1-6, with unresolved D. From germline, CDR1 is MDHEN and CDR2 SYDVKM. V was pared by 4 bases and J by 4 bases, with 11 bases between. This CDR3 is built from 15 residues. The CDR3 region has the DNA TGTGCCAGCAGTTCTCTTAGTACTTATAATTCACCCCTCCACTTT. It translates to CASSSLSTYNSPLHF.

In this sample, this clone turned up once. The V gene is TRBV19, the J gene TRBJ2-1, with a weak D call TRBD2 (5 bases). CDR3 length: 15 residues. CDR1 and CDR2 (germline): LNHDA, SQIVND (reference sequence). Trimming cost V 3 bases and J 2 bases, with 11 bases left between them. CDR3 sequence reads: CASSIKAGAYNEQFF. The CDR3 DNA sequence: TGTGCCAGTAGTATCAAAGCCGGGGCCTACAATGAGCAGTTCTTC.

This sequence joins TRBV14 and TRBJ1-2; the match to TRBD1 covers 7 bases. Germline V gene sequence: CDR1 SGHDN, CDR2 FVKESK. The CDR3 loop spans 14 amino acids. V shed 2 bases, J shed 5 bases, and the junction held 5 bases outside the gene matches. DNA of the CDR3: TGTGCCAGCAGCCAATCAGGACAGGCGTATGGCTACACCTTC. Amino acids: CASSQSGQAYGYTF.

The genes are TRBV2 and TRBJ2-2, with a weak D call TRBD1 (6 bases). The CDR3 contains 15 residues. Trimming removed 6 bases from V and 1 base from J, with 12 bases in between. The germline V gene encodes CDR1 SNHLY and CDR2 FYNNEI. The CDR3 reads CASSSTGLNTGELFF. The CDR3 region has the DNA TGTGCCAGCAGCTCGACAGGTCTGAACACCGGGGAGCTGTTTTTT.

In this sample, this clone turned up once. The V gene is TRBV18, the J gene TRBJ2-1, with D possibly TRBD2 on 6 matching bases. Germline CDR1 KGHSH, CDR2 LQKENI. Trimming removed 0 bases at V and 8 bases at J, with 14 bases between. The CDR3 loop spans 15 amino acids. CDR3 protein: CASSPPGWDSYEQFF. Here the CDR3 DNA reads TGTGCCAGCTCACCACCAGGATGGGACTCGTATGAGCAGTTCTTC. Complete variable domain (other parts from reference TRBV18 and TRBJ2-1): NAGVMQNPRHLVRRRGQEARLRCSPMKGHSHVYWYRQLPEEGLKFMVYLQKENIIDESGMPKERFSAEFPKEGPSILRIQQVVRGDSAAYFCASSPPGWDSYEQFFGPGTRLTVL.